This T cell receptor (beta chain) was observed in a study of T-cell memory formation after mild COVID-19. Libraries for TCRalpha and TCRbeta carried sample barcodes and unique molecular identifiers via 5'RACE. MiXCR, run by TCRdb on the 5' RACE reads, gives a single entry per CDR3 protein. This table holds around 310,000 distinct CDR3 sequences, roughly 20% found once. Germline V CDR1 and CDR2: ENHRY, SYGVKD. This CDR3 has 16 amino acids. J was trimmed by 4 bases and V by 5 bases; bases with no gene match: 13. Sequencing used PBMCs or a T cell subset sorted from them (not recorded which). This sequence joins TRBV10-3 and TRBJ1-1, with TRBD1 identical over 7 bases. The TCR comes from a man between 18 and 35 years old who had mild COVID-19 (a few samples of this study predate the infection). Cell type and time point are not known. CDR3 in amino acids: CAISSPNRGLGTEAFF. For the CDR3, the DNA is TGTGCCATCAGTTCTCCAAACAGGGGCCTCGGCACTGAAGCTTTCTTT.